The 26 T cell receptor beta chains below come from one sample, sequenced in a study of molecular identifiers for immune sequencing clone quantification. TCRdb called the PCR reads again in MiXCR, with one record for every CDR3 protein. The sample holds around 470,000 distinct CDR3 sequences, around 23% seen once. Specimen: naive CD8+ T cells from blood, with Jurkat cell RNA spiked in. Subset here: FACS-sorted CD8+CD4-CCR7+CD45RA+ naive T cells. The receptors originated from a human donor in good health. Some libraries in this study had Jurkat cell RNA spiked in.

The J gene is TRBJ2-1, the V gene TRBV4-3, with 12 positions matching TRBD1. This CDR3 comprises 15 residues. Germline assignment: CDR1 LGHNA and CDR2 YSLEER. The ends lost 3 bases at V and 7 bases at J; junction bases unmatched: 4. The CDR3 loop is CASSQAGQGANEQFF. The CDR3 coding sequence is TGCGCCAGCAGCCAGGCGGGACAGGGGGCGAATGAGCAGTTCTTC.

The chain recombines TRBV20-1 with TRBJ2-7, with D tentatively TRBD2 (7 bases). Trimming removed 2 bases at V and 5 bases at J, with 16 bases between. The CDR3 is made up of 14 amino acids. Germline loops: CDR1 DFQATT, CDR2 SNEGSKA (reference sequence). This chain's CDR3 is CSARKNREGNEQYF. CDR3 DNA sequence: TGCAGTGCTAGAAAAAACAGGGAGGGGAACGAGCAGTACTTC.

Concerning this clonotype: With a much larger clone just one base away, this may be a read error. The gene calls are TRBV7-9 and TRBJ1-1, with a tentative D call TRBD1 (5 bases). Germline CDR1 reads SEHNR; CDR2 reads FQNEAQ (reference sequence). This CDR3 contains 14 residues. Trimming stripped 0 bases from V and 5 bases from J, with 10 bases between. The CDR3 region is CASSLAKTVTEAFF. CDR3 DNA: TGTGCCAGCAGCTTAGCTAAGACAGTTACTGAAGCTTTCTTT.

This clonotype has only a few counts. This chain joins TRBV27 and TRBJ1-2, with D hard to call. Trimming cost V 0 bases and J 4 bases, with 15 bases left between them. The CDR3 extends over 16 amino acids. Germline CDR1 is MNHEY and CDR2 is SMNVEV (reference sequence). The CDR3 sequence: CASSLSGNTRVYGYTF. The CDR3 DNA is TGTGCCAGCAGTTTATCGGGGAATACAAGGGTCTATGGCTACACCTTC.

This clonotype was found a few times. CDR3 in DNA: TGTGCCAGCAGCATGGCCAGGGACAGCTCCTACGAGCAGTACTTC. Amino acid sequence: CASSMARDSSYEQYF. The chain is built from TRBV13 and TRBJ2-7, with TRBD1 matching over 7 bases. The V gene end was trimmed by 5 bases and the J gene end by 0 bases; junction bases not matched to a gene: 7. This CDR3 is built from 15 residues. CDR1 and CDR2 from the germline V gene are PRHDT and FYEKMQ (reference sequence).

This clonotype has just a few counts. The V gene is TRBV28, the J gene TRBJ2-1; D ambiguous. Germline loops: CDR1 MDHEN, CDR2 SYDVKM. Deletions cut 5 bases from V and 5 bases from J, with 10 bases between. This CDR3 has 13 residues. The CDR3 DNA reads TGTGCCAGCAGTATAGGAGCGAACAATGAGCAGTTCTTC. Encoded protein: CASSIGANNEQFF. Full variable domain (rest looked up from reference TRBV28 and TRBJ2-1): DVKVTQSSRYLVKRTGEKVFLECVQDMDHENMFWYRQDPGLGLRLIYFSYDVKMKEKGDIPEGYSVSREKKERFSLILESASTNQTSMYLCASSIGANNEQFFGPGTRLTVL.

With regard to this clonotype: Possible read error: a much larger clone is one base away. V gene TRBV3-1 combines with J gene TRBJ2-7; perhaps D is TRBD1 or TRBD2 (5 bases each). CDR1 and CDR2 from the germline V gene are LGHDT and YNNKEL (reference sequence). V lost 4 bases to trimming and J lost 9 bases, with 13 bases between them. This CDR3 contains 12 residues. CDR3 DNA: TGTGCCAGCAGCCTTCAACGGGGCGGGCAGTACTTC. It specifies CASSLQRGGQYF.

A few counts support this clonotype. J is TRBJ2-7 and V is TRBV10-3; 9 nucleotides match TRBD1. CDR3 length: 11 amino acids. Trimming cost V 8 bases and J 6 bases; bases outside gene matches: 2. Germline loops: CDR1 ENHRY, CDR2 SYGVKD. The CDR3 bases are TGTGCCATCGGACAGGGGTCCGAGCAGTACTTC. This gives the protein CAIGQGSEQYF.

The chain employs TRBV7-2 and TRBJ2-3, with 12 bases matching TRBD2. Germline V gene data show CDR1 as SGHTA and CDR2 as FQGNSA. The J segment lost 4 bases and the V segment lost 5 bases, leaving 4 bases of the junction unmatched. There are 15 residues in the CDR3. DNA of the CDR3: TGTGCCAGCAGCCCTAGCGGGGGGGGGGCAGATACGCAGTATTTT. Translation gives CASSPSGGGADTQYF.

This clonotype was seen at least ten times. This rearrangement joins TRBV20-1 to TRBJ2-7; 10 positions agree with TRBD2. Germline V CDR1 and CDR2: DFQATT, SNEGSKA (reference sequence). The CDR3 is 13 residues long. Losses at the gene ends were 7 bases for V and 2 bases for J; bases not matched to a gene: 5. The CDR3: CSVSGGFAYEQYF. The CDR3 DNA reads TGCAGTGTTAGCGGGGGGTTCGCCTACGAGCAGTACTTC.

This clonotype has more than one count but fewer than ten. This chain joins TRBV6-2 or TRBV6-3 and TRBJ1-2; D not certain. The CDR3 covers 14 residues. V lost 7 bases and J 5 bases, leaving 17 bases between the germline ends. In germline, CDR1 is MNHEY, CDR2 SVGEGT. The CDR3 DNA is TGTGCCAGCACCGCCGGGGATTCGACTTATGGCTACACCTTC. Residues: CASTAGDSTYGYTF.

The sample holds a few counts of this clonotype. The chain uses TRBV13 and TRBJ2-4, with D hard to call. This CDR3 region has 14 residues. With 5 bases removed from V and 3 bases from J, the gap between germline ends came to 11 bases. Germline assignment: CDR1 PRHDT and CDR2 FYEKMQ (reference sequence). In DNA form, the CDR3 reads TGTGCCAGCAGCGCTGACTGGGACAAAAACATTCAGTACTTC. It specifies CASSADWDKNIQYF.

This clonotype was detected a few times. The chain uses TRBV11-2 and TRBJ2-7; TRBD2 matches 8 bases. In germline, CDR1 is SGHAT, CDR2 FQNNGV. The CDR3 totals 17 residues. Germline trimming cut 4 bases from V and 6 bases from J; bases unmatched to any gene: 17. The CDR3 DNA reads TGTGCCAGCAGCTATTACCCCCAAGCGGGAGTAAGGAGCGAGCAGTACTTC. Translating gives CASSYYPQAGVRSEQYF.

This clonotype has at least ten counts. The CDR3 DNA follows: TGTGCCAGTTCGGATCCCTACAATGAGCAGTTCTTC. It yields the protein CASSDPYNEQFF. V usage is TRBV9 and J usage is TRBJ2-1; D call uncertain. Looked up from germline, CDR1 is SGDLS and CDR2 is YYNGEE. The CDR3 contains 12 residues. V lost 8 bases and J 2 bases, leaving 8 bases between the germline ends.

The V gene is TRBV6-5, the J gene TRBJ2-2, with 8 bases that match TRBD2. The CDR3 contains 16 residues. V lost 0 bases, J lost 7 bases, and 7 bases stayed unmatched. Looked up from germline, CDR1 is MNHEY and CDR2 is SVGAGI. CDR3 residues: CASSYSSGRGIGELFF. Here the CDR3 DNA reads TGTGCCAGCAGTTACTCCAGCGGGAGAGGGATCGGGGAGCTGTTTTTT.

J is TRBJ1-4 and V is TRBV12-5; D perhaps matches TRBD1 (6 bases). In germline, CDR1 is LGHNT, CDR2 FRNRAP. Trimming took off 3 bases at V and 8 bases at J, with 16 bases between the two ends. The CDR3 has 15 amino acids. In DNA form, the CDR3 reads TGTGCTAGTGGTTTAACGGTCAGGGGTAACGAAAAACTGTTTTTT. This encodes CASGLTVRGNEKLFF.

In this sample, this clonotype turned up a few times. DNA for the CDR3: TGTGCCAGCAGCTTAGGAGGGGGCCCGGGAGGGTCCCAGTACTTC. Its translation is CASSLGGGPGGSQYF. The J gene is TRBJ2-5, the V gene TRBV5-6; D may be TRBD2 (8 bases). In germline, CDR1 is SGHDT, CDR2 YYEEEE. The CDR3 consists of 15 residues. V was trimmed by 2 bases and J by 9 bases, leaving 20 bases between them.

This chain links TRBV7-8 with TRBJ1-1; tentative D call: TRBD1 (5 bases). This CDR3 has 16 amino acids. Trimming shortened V by 3 bases and J by 5 bases, and 19 bases separated the two germline ends. Germline V CDR1 and CDR2: SGHVS, FQNEAQ. CDR3 in DNA: TGTGCCAGCAGCTTCCCGAAGGGGCTACCAGGGACTGAAGCTTTCTTT. This encodes CASSFPKGLPGTEAFF.

This clonotype was observed many times. The gene calls are TRBV4-1 and TRBJ1-1, with a weak D call TRBD1 (5 bases). The V end lost 0 bases, the J end lost 4 bases, and 9 bases lay between the germline ends. Germline CDR1 reads MGHRA; CDR2 reads YSYEKL. CDR3 length: 14 amino acids. In nucleotides, the CDR3 is TGCGCCAGCAGCCAAGATGCCGGGACCACTGAAGCTTTCTTT. Translation gives CASSQDAGTTEAFF.

This chain uses TRBV19 with TRBJ2-2; 8 nucleotides match TRBD1. Germline CDR1 is LNHDA and CDR2 is SQIVND (reference sequence). The CDR3 contains 14 residues. V shed 7 bases, J shed 4 bases, and the junction held 5 bases outside the gene matches. The CDR3 is CASTPGGITGELFF. The CDR3 DNA sequence: TGTGCCAGTACCCCAGGGGGCATCACCGGGGAGCTGTTTTTT.

The CDR3 here is CASSCRSLAGGRLYQETQYF. For the CDR3, the DNA is TGTGCCAGCAGCTGTCGGTCACTAGCGGGGGGCCGATTGTACCAAGAGACCCAGTACTTC. The rearrangement uses TRBV7-7 and TRBJ2-5, with 12 bases lining up with TRBD2. Germline V gene data show CDR1 as SSHAT and CDR2 as FNYEAQ (reference sequence). CDR3 length: 20 residues. With 4 bases clipped from V and 0 bases from J, the junction kept 15 bases outside the gene matches.

As regards this clonotype: One end of the junction does not line up with germline, which may come from a read error. The genes are TRBV27 and TRBJ2-7, with D unresolved. From germline, CDR1 is MNHEY and CDR2 SMNVEV (reference sequence). CDR3 length equals 14 residues. DNA of the CDR3: TGTGCCAGCAGTTCCAGCGTTGGGGTCTACGAGCGGTACTTC. Its translation: CASSSSVGVYERYF.

The rearrangement links TRBV6-4 to TRBJ1-3; D not certain. The length of the CDR3 is 13 residues. Germline CDR1 is MRHNA and CDR2 is SNTAGT. The germline V and J ends were trimmed by 4 bases and 0 bases, with 4 bases remaining between them. The CDR3 reads CASSADSGNTIYF. The CDR3 region has the DNA TGTGCCAGCAGTGCGGACTCTGGAAACACCATATATTTT.

This clonotype was seen at least ten times. This rearrangement joins TRBV20-1 to TRBJ2-3; 11 bases fit TRBD2. The V and J ends lost 0 bases and 1 base, in that order; junction bases with no gene match: 0. The CDR3 contains 15 residues. The germline V gene encodes CDR1 DFQATT and CDR2 SNEGSKA (reference sequence). CDR3 protein: CSARETSGGTDTQYF. CDR3 coding DNA: TGCAGTGCTAGAGAGACTAGCGGGGGCACAGATACGCAGTATTTT.

This clonotype appeared many times. The gene calls are TRBV7-9 and TRBJ2-5; a weak D match, TRBD1 (5 bases). CDR1 and CDR2 from the germline V gene are SEHNR and FQNEAQ (reference sequence). The CDR3 has 13 amino acids. The V gene lost 3 bases and the J gene lost 3 bases, with 8 bases spanning the gap. This CDR3 is CASSLEGEETQYF. CDR3 bases: TGTGCCAGCAGCTTGGAAGGGGAAGAGACCCAGTACTTC.

This clonotype was seen ten or more times. The CDR3 here is CASSLAGVETQYF. The CDR3 region has the DNA TGTGCCAGCAGCTTAGCTGGGGTGGAGACCCAGTACTTC. The chain couples TRBV7-8 to TRBJ2-5; D gene unclear. Germline loops: CDR1 SGHVS, CDR2 FQNEAQ. This CDR3 spans 13 amino acids. The germline V and J ends were trimmed by 0 bases and 5 bases, with 7 bases remaining between them.